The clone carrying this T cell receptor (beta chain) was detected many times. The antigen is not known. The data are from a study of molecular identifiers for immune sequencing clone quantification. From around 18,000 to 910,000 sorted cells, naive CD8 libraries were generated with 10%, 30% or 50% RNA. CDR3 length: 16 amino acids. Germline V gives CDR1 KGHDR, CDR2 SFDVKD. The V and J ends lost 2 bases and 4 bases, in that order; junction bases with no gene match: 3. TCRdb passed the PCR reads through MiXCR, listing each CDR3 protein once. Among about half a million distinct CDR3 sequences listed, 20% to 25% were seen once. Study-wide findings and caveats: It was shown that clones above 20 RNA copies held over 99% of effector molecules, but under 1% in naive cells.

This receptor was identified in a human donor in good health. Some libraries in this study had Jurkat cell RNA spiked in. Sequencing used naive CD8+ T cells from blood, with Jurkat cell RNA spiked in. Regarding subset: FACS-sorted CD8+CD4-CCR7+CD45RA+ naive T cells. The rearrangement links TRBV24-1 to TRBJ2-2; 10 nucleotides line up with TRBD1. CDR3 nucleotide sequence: TGTGCCACCAGTGATTCAGGACAGGGGGGCACCGGGGAGCTGTTTTTT. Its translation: CATSDSGQGGTGELFF.